The clone carrying this T cell receptor (beta chain) was seen a handful of times. The data were obtained in a study of identical twins. J lost 5 bases, V lost 8 bases, and 10 bases had no gene match. In germline, CDR1 is SGHVS, CDR2 FQNEAQ. The CDR3 is 14 residues long. TCRdb recomputed calls from the 5' RACE reads with MiXCR, one row per CDR3 protein. This table holds approximately 600,000 distinct CDR3 sequences, roughly 6.6% found once. Separately, the same data were catalogued under a study of yellow fever vaccine responses in identical twins.

The sequenced material came from PBMCs. The chain links TRBV7-8 to TRBJ2-5; TRBD2 matches 8 bases. The sequence derives from a woman younger than 35 in good health. The CDR3 DNA follows: TGTGCCAGCCGTTCCGGGAGGGTATGGGAGACCCAGTACTTC. This sequence encodes CASRSGRVWETQYF. The full variable domain, in which reference TRBV7-8 and TRBJ2-5 provide the parts outside the CDR3, is GAGVSQSPRYKVAKRGQDVALRCDPISGHVSLFWYQQALGQGPEFLTYFQNEAQLDKSGLPSDRFFAERPEGSVSTLKIQRTQQEDSAVYLCASRSGRVWETQYFGPGTRLLVL.